The clone carrying this T cell receptor beta chain was observed a handful of times. Its antigen is undetermined. This record comes from a study of cytomegalovirus exposure and HLA in healthy donors. Study observations and caveats: For presence/absence analyses, sequencing depth was assumed to be roughly uniform across donors. CMV serostatus alone was available as immune exposure information. Analysis was carried out at a later point, and it linked a missense DCLRE1C variant to TCR beta V- and J-gene trimming. Accurate HLA-A and HLA-B prediction from TCR beta sequences was reported for most subjects.

A multiplex PCR was run with 60 Vbeta primers and 13 Jbeta primers. Using immunoSEQ multiplex PCR, the repertoire was profiled, and TCRdb retains in-frame clones only, with some absent. This sample has approximately 99,000 clones, with 81% found just once. The germline CDR1 and CDR2 sequences are MDHEN and SYDVKM. V lost 0 bases, J lost 5 bases, and 1 base stayed unmatched. This CDR3 contains 14 residues. The specimen was PBMCs. This TCR was sampled from a man in his forties in good health and CMV-seropositive. The chain links TRBV28 to TRBJ1-1, with 9 bases aligning to TRBD1. CDR3 residues: CASSLWDRGTEAFF. The DNA of the CDR3 is TGTGCCAGCAGTTTATGGGACAGGGGAACTGAAGCTTTCTTT.